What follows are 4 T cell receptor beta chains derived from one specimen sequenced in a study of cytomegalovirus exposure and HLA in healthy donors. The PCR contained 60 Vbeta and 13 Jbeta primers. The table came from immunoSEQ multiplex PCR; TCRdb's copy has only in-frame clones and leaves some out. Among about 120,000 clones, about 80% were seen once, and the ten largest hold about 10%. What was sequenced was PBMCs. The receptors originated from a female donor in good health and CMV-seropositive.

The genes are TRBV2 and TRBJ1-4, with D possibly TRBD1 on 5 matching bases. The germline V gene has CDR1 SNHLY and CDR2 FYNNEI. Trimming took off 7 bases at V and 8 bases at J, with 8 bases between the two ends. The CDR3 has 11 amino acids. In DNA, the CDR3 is TGTGCCAGCACCGACAGAGAAAAACTGTTTTTT. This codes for CASTDREKLFF.

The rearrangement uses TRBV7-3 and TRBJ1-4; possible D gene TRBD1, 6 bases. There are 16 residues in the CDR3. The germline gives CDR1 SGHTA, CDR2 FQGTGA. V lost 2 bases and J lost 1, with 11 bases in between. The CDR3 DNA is TGTGCCAGCAGCTTAGTTTCCAGGGGAACTAATGAAAAACTGTTTTTT. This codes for CASSLVSRGTNEKLFF.

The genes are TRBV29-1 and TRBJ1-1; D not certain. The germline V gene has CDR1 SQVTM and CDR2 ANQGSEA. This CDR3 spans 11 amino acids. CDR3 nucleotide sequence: TGCAGAAGGCACAGAAACACTGAAGCTTTCTTT. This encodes CRRHRNTEAFF.

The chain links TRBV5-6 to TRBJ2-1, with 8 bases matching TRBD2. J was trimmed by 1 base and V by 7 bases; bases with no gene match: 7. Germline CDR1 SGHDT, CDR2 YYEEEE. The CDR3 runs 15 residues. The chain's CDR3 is CASERSGGSYNEQFF. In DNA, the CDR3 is TGTGCCAGCGAGAGGAGCGGGGGATCCTACAATGAGCAGTTCTTC. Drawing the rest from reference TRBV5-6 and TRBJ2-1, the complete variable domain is DAGVTQSPTHLIKTRGQQVTLRCSPKSGHDTVSWYQQALGQGPQFIFQYYEEEERQRGNFPDRFSGHQFPNYSSELNVNALLLGDSALYLCASERSGGSYNEQFFGPGTRLTVL.